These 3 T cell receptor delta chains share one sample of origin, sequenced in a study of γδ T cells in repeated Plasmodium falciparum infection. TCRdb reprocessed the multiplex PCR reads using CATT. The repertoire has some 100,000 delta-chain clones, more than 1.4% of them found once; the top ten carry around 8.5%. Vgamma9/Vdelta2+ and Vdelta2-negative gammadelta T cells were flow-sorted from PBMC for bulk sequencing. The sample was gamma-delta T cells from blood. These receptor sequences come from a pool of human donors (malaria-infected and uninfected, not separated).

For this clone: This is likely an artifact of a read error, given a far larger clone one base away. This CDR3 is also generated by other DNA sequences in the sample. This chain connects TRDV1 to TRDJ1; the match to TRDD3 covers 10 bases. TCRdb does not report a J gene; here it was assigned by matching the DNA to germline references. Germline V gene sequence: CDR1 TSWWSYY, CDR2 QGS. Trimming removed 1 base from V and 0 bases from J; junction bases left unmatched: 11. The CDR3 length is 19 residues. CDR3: CALGEPPLLGDNYTDKLIF. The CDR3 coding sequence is TGTGCTCTTGGGGAACCCCCCTTGCTGGGGGATAATTACACCGATAAACTCATCTTT.

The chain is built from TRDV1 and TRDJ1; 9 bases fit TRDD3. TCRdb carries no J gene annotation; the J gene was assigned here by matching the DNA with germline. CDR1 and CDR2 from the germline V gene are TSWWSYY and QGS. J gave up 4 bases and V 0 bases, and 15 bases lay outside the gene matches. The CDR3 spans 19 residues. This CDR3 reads CALGELGLPGQLGDDKLIF. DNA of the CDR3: TGTGCTCTTGGGGAACTGGGCCTTCCAGGGCAACTGGGGGACGATAAACTCATCTTT.

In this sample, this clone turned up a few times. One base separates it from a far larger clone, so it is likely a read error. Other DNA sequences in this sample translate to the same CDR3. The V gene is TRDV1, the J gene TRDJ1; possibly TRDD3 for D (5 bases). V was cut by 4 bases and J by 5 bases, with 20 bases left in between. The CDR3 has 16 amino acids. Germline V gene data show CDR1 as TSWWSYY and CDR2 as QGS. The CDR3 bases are TGTGCTCTTGGGGCTCCTGGCTGGGTAATCACGGATAAACTCATCTTT. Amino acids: CALGAPGWVITDKLIF.